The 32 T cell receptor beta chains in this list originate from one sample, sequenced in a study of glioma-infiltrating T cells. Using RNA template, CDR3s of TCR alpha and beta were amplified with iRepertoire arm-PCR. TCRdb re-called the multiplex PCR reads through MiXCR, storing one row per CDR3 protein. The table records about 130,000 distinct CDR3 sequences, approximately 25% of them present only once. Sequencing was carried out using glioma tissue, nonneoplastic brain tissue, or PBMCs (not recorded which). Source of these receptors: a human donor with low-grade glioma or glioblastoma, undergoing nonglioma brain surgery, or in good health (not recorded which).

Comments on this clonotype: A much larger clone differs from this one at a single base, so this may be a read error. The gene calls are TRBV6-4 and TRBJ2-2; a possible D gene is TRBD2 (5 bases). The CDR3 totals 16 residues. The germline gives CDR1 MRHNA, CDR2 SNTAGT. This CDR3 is CASSKPTVTNTGEPFF. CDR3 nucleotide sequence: TGTGCCAGCAGTAAACCGACGGTAACGAACACCGGGGAGCCGTTTTTT.

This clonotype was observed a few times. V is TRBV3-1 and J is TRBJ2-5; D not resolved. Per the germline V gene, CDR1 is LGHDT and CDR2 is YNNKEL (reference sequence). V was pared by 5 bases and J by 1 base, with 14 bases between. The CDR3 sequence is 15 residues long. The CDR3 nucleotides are TGTGCCAGCAGCTCTATTCACCGGGTCCAAGAGACCCAGTACTTC. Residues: CASSSIHRVQETQYF.

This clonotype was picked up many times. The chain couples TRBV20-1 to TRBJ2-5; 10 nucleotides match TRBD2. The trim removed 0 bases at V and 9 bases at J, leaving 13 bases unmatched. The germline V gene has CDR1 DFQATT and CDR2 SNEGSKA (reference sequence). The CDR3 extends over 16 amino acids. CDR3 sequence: CSARDNLAGAYLAQYF. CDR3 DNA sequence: TGCAGTGCTAGAGATAACCTAGCGGGAGCCTACTTAGCCCAGTACTTC.

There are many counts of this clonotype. For the CDR3, the DNA is TGTGCCAGCAGCTTTGAAGGCCTGAACACTGAAGCTTTCTTT. This sequence encodes CASSFEGLNTEAFF. The chain combines TRBV27 with TRBJ1-1; D not resolved. Trimming left V 6 bases short and J 0 bases short, with 11 bases between. This CDR3 has 14 residues. The germline CDR1 and CDR2 sequences are MNHEY and SMNVEV (reference sequence).

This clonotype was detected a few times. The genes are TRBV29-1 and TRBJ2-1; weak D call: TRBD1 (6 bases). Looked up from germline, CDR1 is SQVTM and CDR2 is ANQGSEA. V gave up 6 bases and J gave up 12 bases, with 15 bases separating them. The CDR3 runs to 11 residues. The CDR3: CSVEKGQGQFF. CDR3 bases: TGCAGCGTGGAAAAGGGACAAGGGCAGTTCTTC.

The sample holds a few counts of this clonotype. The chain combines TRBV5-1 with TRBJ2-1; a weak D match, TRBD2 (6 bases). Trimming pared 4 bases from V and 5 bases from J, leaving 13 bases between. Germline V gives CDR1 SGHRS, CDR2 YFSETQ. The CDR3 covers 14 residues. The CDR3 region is CASSPGEPHNEQFF. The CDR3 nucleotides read TGCGCCAGCAGCCCGGGGGAGCCTCACAATGAGCAGTTCTTC.

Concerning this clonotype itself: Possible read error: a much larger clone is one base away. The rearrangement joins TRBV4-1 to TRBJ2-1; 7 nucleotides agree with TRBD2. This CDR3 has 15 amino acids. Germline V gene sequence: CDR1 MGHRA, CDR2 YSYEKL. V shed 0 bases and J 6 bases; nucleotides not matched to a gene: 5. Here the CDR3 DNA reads TGCGCCAGCAGCCAAGACCCCGGGAGGACCAATGAGCAGTTCTTC. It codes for CASSQDPGRTNEQFF.

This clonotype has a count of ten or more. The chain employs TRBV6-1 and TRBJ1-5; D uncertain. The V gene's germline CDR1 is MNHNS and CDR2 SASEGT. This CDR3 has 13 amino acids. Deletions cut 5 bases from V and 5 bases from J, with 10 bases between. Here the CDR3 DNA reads TGTGCCAGCAGTTTTTCAAGGGATCAGCCCCAGCATTTT. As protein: CASSFSRDQPQHF.

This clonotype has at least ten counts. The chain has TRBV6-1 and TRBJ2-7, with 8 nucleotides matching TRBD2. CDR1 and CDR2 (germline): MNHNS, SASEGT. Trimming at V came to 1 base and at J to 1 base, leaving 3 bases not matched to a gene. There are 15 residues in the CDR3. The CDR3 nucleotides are TGTGCCAGCAGTGAAGTAGCGGGGCCTTCCTACGAGCAGTACTTC. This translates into CASSEVAGPSYEQYF.

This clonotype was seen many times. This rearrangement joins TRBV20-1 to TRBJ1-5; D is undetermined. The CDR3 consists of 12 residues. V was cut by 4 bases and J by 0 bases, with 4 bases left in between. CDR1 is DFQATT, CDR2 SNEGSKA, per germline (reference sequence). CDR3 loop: CSAKDSNQPQHF. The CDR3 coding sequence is TGCAGTGCTAAGGATAGCAATCAGCCCCAGCATTTT.

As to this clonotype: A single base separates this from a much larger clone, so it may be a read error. CDR3 coding DNA: TGTGACAGCAGCTCGTTTCGACTAGCGGGCCGCTCCTACAATGAGCAGTTCTTC. It translates to CDSSSFRLAGRSYNEQFF. The chain uses TRBV7-3 and TRBJ2-1, with 10 bases lining up with TRBD2. Germline CDR1 and CDR2: SGHTA and FQGTGA. There are 18 residues in the CDR3.

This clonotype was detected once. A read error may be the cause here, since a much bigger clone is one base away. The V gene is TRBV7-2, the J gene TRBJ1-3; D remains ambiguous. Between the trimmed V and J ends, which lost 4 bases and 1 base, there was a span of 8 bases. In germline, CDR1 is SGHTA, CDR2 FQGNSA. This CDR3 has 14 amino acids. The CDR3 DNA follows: TGTGCCAGCAGCTACCTAAATTCTGGAAACACCATATATTTT. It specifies CASSYLNSGNTIYF. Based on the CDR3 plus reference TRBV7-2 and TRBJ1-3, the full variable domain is GAGVSQSPSNKVTEKGKDVELRCDPISGHTALYWYRQSLGQGLEFLIYFQGNSAPDKSGLPSDRFSAERTGGSVSTLTIQRTQQEDSAVYLCASSYLNSGNTIYFGEGSWLTVV.

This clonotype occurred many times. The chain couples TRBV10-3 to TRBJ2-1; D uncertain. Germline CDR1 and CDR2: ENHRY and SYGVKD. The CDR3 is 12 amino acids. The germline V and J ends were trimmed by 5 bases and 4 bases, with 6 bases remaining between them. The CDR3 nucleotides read TGTGCCATCAGTCATAGTTACAATGAGCAGTTCTTC. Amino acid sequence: CAISHSYNEQFF.

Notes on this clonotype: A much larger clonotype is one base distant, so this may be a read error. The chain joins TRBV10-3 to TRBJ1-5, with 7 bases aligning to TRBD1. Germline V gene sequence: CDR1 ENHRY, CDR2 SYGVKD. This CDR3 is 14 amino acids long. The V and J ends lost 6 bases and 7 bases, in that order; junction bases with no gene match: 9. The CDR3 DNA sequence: TGTGCCATCAGCTCGGACAGGTCGAGGCAGCCCCAGCATTTT. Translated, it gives CAISSDRSRQPQHF.

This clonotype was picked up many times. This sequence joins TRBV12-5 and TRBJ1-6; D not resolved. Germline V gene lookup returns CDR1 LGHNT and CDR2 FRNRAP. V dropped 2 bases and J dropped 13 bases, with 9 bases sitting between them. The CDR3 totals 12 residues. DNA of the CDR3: TGTGCTAGTGGTTTGACCGCCTCTCCCCTCCACTTT. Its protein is CASGLTASPLHF.

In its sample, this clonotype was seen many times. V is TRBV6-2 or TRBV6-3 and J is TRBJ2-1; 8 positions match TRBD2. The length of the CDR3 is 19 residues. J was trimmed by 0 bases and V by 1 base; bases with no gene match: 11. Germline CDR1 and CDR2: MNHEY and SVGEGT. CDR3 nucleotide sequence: TGTGCCAGCAGTTACTACGGGCTAGCGGGTTACAGCTCCTACAATGAGCAGTTCTTC. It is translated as CASSYYGLAGYSSYNEQFF.

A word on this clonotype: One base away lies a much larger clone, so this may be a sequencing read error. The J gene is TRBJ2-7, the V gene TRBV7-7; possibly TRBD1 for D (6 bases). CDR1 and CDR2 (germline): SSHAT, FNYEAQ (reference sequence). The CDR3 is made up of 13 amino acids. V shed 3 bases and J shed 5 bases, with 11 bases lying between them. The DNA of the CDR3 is TGTGCCAGCAGCTTTGGACAGTCCCACGAGCAGTACTTC. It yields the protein CASSFGQSHEQYF.

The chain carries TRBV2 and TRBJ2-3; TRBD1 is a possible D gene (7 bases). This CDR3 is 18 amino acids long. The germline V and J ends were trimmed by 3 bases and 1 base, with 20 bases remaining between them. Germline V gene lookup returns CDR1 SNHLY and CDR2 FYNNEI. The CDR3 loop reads CASSDAGGFDYRTDTQYF. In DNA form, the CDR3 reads TGTGCCAGCAGTGATGCAGGGGGGTTTGATTACCGCACAGATACGCAGTATTTT.

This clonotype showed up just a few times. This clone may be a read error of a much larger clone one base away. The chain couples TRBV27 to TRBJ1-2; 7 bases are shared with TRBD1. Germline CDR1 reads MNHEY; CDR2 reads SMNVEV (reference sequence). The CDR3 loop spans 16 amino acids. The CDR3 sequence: CSSSLYPGQPNYGYTF. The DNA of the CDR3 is TGTTCCAGCAGTTTATACCCGGGACAGCCTAACTATGGCTACACCTTC.

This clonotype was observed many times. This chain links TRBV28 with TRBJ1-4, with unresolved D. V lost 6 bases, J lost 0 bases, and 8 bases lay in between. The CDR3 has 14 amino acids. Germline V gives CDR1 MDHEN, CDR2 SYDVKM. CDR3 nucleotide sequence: TGTGCCAGCAGCCCCCCCCCAACTAATGAAAAACTGTTTTTT. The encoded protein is CASSPPPTNEKLFF. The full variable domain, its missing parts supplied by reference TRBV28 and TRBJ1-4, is DVKVTQSSRYLVKRTGEKVFLECVQDMDHENMFWYRQDPGLGLRLIYFSYDVKMKEKGDIPEGYSVSREKKERFSLILESASTNQTSMYLCASSPPPTNEKLFFGSGTQLSVL.

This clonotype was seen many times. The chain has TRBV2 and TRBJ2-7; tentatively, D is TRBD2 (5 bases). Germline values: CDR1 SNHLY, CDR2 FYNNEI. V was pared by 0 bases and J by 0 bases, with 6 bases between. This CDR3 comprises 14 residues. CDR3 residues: CASSEARASYEQYF. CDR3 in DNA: TGTGCCAGCAGTGAAGCGAGGGCCTCCTACGAGCAGTACTTC.

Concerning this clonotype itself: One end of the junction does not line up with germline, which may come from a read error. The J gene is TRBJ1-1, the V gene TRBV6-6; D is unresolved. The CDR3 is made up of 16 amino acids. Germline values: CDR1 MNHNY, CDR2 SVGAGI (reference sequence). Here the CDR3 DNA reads TGTGCCGGCAGTTACTCAGACCCCCAGGAGGGCACTGAAGCTTTCTTT. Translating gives CAGSYSDPQEGTEAFF.

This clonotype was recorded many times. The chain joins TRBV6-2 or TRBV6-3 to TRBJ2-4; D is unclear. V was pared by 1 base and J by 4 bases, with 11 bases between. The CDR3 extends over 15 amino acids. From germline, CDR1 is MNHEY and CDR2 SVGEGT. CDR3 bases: TGTGCCAGCAGTTACTTGGCAGTTACGAAAAACATTCAGTACTTC. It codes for CASSYLAVTKNIQYF.

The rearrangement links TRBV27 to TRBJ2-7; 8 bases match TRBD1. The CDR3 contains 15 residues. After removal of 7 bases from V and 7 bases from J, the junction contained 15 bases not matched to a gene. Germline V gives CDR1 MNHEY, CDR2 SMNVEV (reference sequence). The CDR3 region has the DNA TGTGCCAGCAACGGACAGGGTTTAGCGCGTAAAGAGCAGTACTTC. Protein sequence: CASNGQGLARKEQYF.

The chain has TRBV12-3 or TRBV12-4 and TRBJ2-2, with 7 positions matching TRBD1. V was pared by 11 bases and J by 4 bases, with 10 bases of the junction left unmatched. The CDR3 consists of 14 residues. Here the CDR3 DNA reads TGTGCCGTCCCGAGGGGGCTCGTCACCGGGGAGCTGTTTTTT. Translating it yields CAVPRGLVTGELFF.

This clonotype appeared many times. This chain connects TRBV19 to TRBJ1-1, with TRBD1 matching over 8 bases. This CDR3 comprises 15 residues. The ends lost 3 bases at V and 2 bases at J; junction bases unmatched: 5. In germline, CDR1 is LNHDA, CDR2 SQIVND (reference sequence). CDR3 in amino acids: CASSMWGQVNTEAFF. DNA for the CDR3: TGTGCCAGTAGTATGTGGGGACAGGTCAACACTGAAGCTTTCTTT. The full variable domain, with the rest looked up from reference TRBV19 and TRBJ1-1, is DGGITQSPKYLFRKEGQNVTLSCEQNLNHDAMYWYRQDPGQGLRLIYYSQIVNDFQKGDIAEGYSVSREKKESFPLTVTSAQKNPTAFYLCASSMWGQVNTEAFFGQGTRLTVV.

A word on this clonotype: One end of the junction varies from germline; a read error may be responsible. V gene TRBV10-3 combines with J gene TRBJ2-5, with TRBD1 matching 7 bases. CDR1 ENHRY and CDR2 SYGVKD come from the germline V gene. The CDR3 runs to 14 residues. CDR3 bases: TGTGCCATCAGTGACAACAGGGGCCAAGAGACCAAGTACTTC. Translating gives CAISDNRGQETKYF.

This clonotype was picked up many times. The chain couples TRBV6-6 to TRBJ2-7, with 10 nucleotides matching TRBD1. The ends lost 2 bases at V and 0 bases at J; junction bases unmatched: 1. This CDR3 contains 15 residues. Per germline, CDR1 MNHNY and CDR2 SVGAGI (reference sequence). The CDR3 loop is CASSYGTGDSYEQYF. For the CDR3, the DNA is TGTGCCAGCAGTTACGGGACAGGGGACTCCTACGAGCAGTACTTC.

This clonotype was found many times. The CDR3 loop is CASNIVGTGRAYEQYF. The DNA for the CDR3 is TGTGCCAGCAATATCGTAGGGACAGGCCGTGCCTACGAGCAGTACTTC. The J gene is TRBJ2-7, the V gene TRBV6-1; TRBD1 matches at 8 bases. The germline V gene has CDR1 MNHNS and CDR2 SASEGT. V lost 7 bases, J lost 2 bases, and 13 bases stayed unmatched. CDR3 length: 16 amino acids.

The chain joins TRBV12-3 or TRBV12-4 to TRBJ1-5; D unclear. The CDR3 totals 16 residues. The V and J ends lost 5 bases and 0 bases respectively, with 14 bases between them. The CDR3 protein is CASSKRRVNSNQPQHF. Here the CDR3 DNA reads TGTGCCAGCAGTAAACGACGGGTAAATAGCAATCAGCCCCAGCATTTT.

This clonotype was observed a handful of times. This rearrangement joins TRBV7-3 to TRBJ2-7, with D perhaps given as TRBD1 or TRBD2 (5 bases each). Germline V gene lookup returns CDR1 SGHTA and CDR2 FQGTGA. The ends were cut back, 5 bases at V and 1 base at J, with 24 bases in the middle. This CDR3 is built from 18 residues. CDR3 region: CASSLHRRRQPQSYEQYF. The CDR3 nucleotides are TGTGCCAGCAGCCTACACAGGAGGCGGCAACCCCAGTCCTACGAGCAGTACTTC.

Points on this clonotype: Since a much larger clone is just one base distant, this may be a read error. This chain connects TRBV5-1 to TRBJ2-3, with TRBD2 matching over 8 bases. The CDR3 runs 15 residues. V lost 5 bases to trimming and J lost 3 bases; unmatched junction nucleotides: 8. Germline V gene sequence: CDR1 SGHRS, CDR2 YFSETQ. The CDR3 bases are TGCGCCAGCAGTCCGGGAGCGGGAGTTACAGATACGCAGTATTTT. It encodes CASSPGAGVTDTQYF. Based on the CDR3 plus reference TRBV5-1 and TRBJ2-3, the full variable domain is KAGVTQTPRYLIKTRGQQVTLSCSPISGHRSVSWYQQTPGQGLQFLFEYFSETQRNKGNFPGRFSGRQFSNSRSEMNVSTLELGDSALYLCASSPGAGVTDTQYFGPGTRLTVL.